This T cell receptor beta chain was captured in a study of cytomegalovirus exposure and HLA in healthy donors (dated by TCRdb to the late 2010s). General notes on the study: In an earlier analysis of under 600 of the donors, about 270 Gb of sequence data and approximately 120 million unique TCR beta sequences from approximately 180 million T cells were reported. An early release covering roughly 580 HLA-typed donors comprised approximately 300 gigabases of sequencing data and around 85 million unique TCR sequences. Among the roughly 430 genotyped donors, around 81% belonged to the genetic ancestry cluster associated with self-reported Caucasian donors. The study aimed to test whether signatures of past pathogen exposure could be identified by cataloging public T cell receptors. The study used immunosequencing to profile the T cell repertoires of 666 subjects and linked those repertoires to cytomegalovirus serostatus. Along with the approximately 700-subject first cohort, a separate validation cohort of approximately 110 different subjects was used. To predict cytomegalovirus infection status, the study combined high-throughput TCR immunosequencing, statistical association of individual TCRs with disease status, and machine learning. In a later analysis, previously published TCR beta repertoires from 550 to 750 donors were re-analyzed and high-resolution HLA genotyping was added so that TCR occurrence patterns could be studied. In the later analysis, no new phenotypic data were used to find candidate immune exposures; instead, reliance was placed on TCR beta sequences and their occurrence across donors. To decide whether each TCR beta V gene segment behaved as functional or pseudogenic, an earlier analysis of nearly 600 of the donors relied on high-throughput TCR beta sequencing. Donor age, sex, ethnicity and CMV serostatus were compiled alongside the repertoire data. A later genetic analysis used genome-wide SNP genotypes for about three fifths of the 666 donors, treating that subset as a discovery cohort. Every repertoire in the discovery cohort had been generated on one and the same sequencing platform. Class I and class II HLA loci were covered by the typing at four-digit resolution. The number of donors typed differed by locus, with 629-630 for A, B, C, DRB1 and DQB1, more than 500 for DQA1, nearly 610 for DPA1, and 400 to 490 for DPB1. Several DR-DQ haplotypes were treated as single units for association and clustering because of strong linkage in the cohort. Among a few hundred genotyped donors of the cohort, an average of 235,054 unique TCR beta nucleotide sequences were sequenced per donor, roughly a sixth of them non-productive. The paper as a whole reports these results and caveats: Three of the identified cytomegalovirus-associated TCR beta chains were confirmed in vitro to be specific for cytomegalovirus antigens. Assigning TCR associations to individual alleles was difficult when HLA alleles, especially DR and DQ, strongly co-occurred. In a later analysis, HLA-associated TCR beta chains showed more clonal expansion and lower generation probabilities than non-associated chains that were equally common. Most TCR sequences were seen in very few donors, while some public TCRs were found in many individuals. Linkage disequilibrium might explain the correlated functional status among segregating V segments, but an unknown experimental factor could not be excluded. At a false discovery rate of 0.05, a later analysis linked fewer than 20,000 TCR beta sequences to specific HLA alleles. CMV serostatus was the only immune exposure information available for the cohort. Several of the top co-occurrence clusters appeared to be linked to parvovirus B19, influenza, CMV and Epstein-Barr virus, according to a later analysis. In an earlier analysis of approximately 600 of the donors, most TCR beta V segments were observed in productive rearrangements about 90% or about 30% of the time, broadly matching IMGT annotations. Some IMGT-functional V segments, including TRBV6-2 and TRBV6-3, could not be distinguished by the 87-base-pair reads and were therefore excluded. Most CMV-associated TCR beta chains appeared to be HLA-restricted in a later analysis, and the HLA associations seemed to be driven largely by CMV exposure. The study gave a list of 150 to 200 TCR beta chains associated with cytomegalovirus. Presence/absence analyses assumed roughly uniform sequencing depth across donors, an assumption that may not hold. The sequencing pipeline was judged likely to have produced a cluster of highly shared sequence variants as a technical artifact. In a later analysis, TCR association rates were found to vary across HLA loci, with the most associated TCRs seen for DRB1 alleles and the fewest for HLA-C alleles. In this cohort, only TCR beta chains were sequenced, and detectable features were limited by the absence of alpha or paired-chain data. Because HLA typing was missing for some donors at each locus, association tests included only the typed subset. In a later genetic analysis, fewer N-insertions in productive TCRs were reported among donors in an Asian-associated ancestry cluster than the approximately 710-donor mean. Over 15 rarely observed V segments, including chromosome 9 orphons, were excluded from the earlier analysis of approximately 600 of the donors because counts were too low. A further reported finding was that TCR beta sequences accurately predicted the HLA-A and HLA-B alleles for most subjects in the first cohort. Cytomegalovirus status was reported to be diagnosed by the classifier with high specificity and sensitivity in both the original and validation cohorts. According to the authors, the approach could potentially be generalized to other disease states and immunological phenotypes. An association between a missense DCLRE1C variant and V-gene and J-gene trimming of TCR beta chains was found in a later genetic analysis and replicated in an independent cohort.

As concerns this clone: The antigen it binds to is not known. No qualities accompany the bases; no much larger clone lies one base away.

The library relied on the immunoSEQ multiplex PCR assay. The multiplex PCR relied on a mix of 60 forward primers for TCR Vbeta segments and 13 reverse primers for TCR Jbeta segments. Amplification of the CDR3 region of rearranged TCR beta genes was performed with a multiplex PCR assay on genomic DNA. The Illumina HiSeq System was used to sequence the amplified TCR beta libraries as 87-base-pair reads. As for the original processing: Across the 670 or so repertoires, a later analysis counted 75 million to 90 million unique TCR beta chains, about 10 million of which were shared by at least two donors. Raw reads were error-corrected and collapsed into unique sequences with a nearest-neighbor algorithm that merged closely related sequences to remove PCR and sequencing errors. V, D and J gene segments were assigned by aligning CDR3 sequences to IMGT reference sequences. For a sequence to be retained, a match of at least six nucleotides to both a V gene segment and a J gene segment was required. A rearrangement was called productive if the CDR3 had no stop codons and remained in frame with V and J, and every other rearrangement was called non-productive. Following IMGT convention, CDR3 was defined as the stretch from the second conserved V-encoded cysteine up to the conserved J-encoded phenylalanine. Sequences without an unambiguous match to a single V gene segment were excluded from the earlier analysis of approximately 560 of the donors. An earlier analysis of just under 600 of the donors called V segments functional above 56.7% productive rearrangements and segregating when the between-donor standard deviation exceeded 5%. A statistical classification framework was built for diagnosing cytomegalovirus status from the catalog of TCR beta chain sequences. In a later analysis, V and J genes were assigned by comparing TCR nucleotide sequences against IMGT/GENE-DB human TR gene sequences. In a later analysis, CDR3 sequences and most-parsimonious VDJ recombination scenarios were assigned using the TCRdist pipeline. A later analysis defined each TCR beta chain by its CDR3 amino acid sequence plus V-gene family, and excluded reads lacking a unique V-gene family. In a later analysis, around 600 highly shared, low-generation-probability nucleotide sequences were removed to address suspected cross-contamination and a sequencing artifact. In a later analysis, a clonal expansion index was calculated for each public chain from normalized within-repertoire ranks of inferred template counts. A later analysis computed generation probabilities with a VDJ recombination model fitted to out-of-frame rearrangements, and checked the results against IGoR. Hypergeometric tests were used in a later analysis to score TCR-TCR, TCR-HLA and TCR-CMV co-occurrence, with a repertoire-size bias correction applied to the TCR pairs. To estimate false discovery rates, a later analysis permuted the HLA or CMV assignments 20 times. In a later analysis, co-occurring TCRs were grouped using DBSCAN, and TCRdist sequence similarity was added for clustering within HLA-allele-positive subsets. Repertoires with fewer than 30,000 or more than 120,000 public chains, plus five repertoires with anomalous nucleotide sharing, were excluded from co-occurrence clustering. TCRdb provides this immuneACCESS table in a form limited to in-frame rearrangements. Some clones are lacking; in checked studies, under half of them reflect an unresolved V gene, and why the rest are absent is not known. That table supplies the V and J calls and clone size; D and trimming were determined from the DNA. The sample table holds 95,000 to 150,000 clones, of which around 75% were seen once. The ten largest account for roughly 3% of the sample.

The cohort consisted of some 730 healthy bone marrow donors. Cohort members were all nominally healthy when sampled, although unrecorded immune exposures were likely present. The donor was CMV seropositive and was included in the group of around 300 seropositive cohort members. Every donor gave a peripheral blood sample, and the peripheral blood mononuclear cells from that sample were used for TCR beta sequencing. Genomic DNA extraction from the blood cell samples was performed with the Qiagen DNeasy Blood Extraction Kit. The CDR3 holds 15 amino acids from the cysteine to the phenylalanine. Only the CDR3 region is kept as DNA, spanning 45 bases read in frame from base 1. The germline V gene specifies SQVTM as CDR1 and ANQGSEA as CDR2. Germline trimming: 4 bases from V, 10 bases from J; junction bases outside gene matches: 12.

The V and J genes are TRBV29-1 and TRBJ1-4, with 10 central nucleotides matching TRBD1. The sequence was obtained from a woman aged 35 to 49 in good health and CMV-seropositive. The sequenced material came from PBMCs. The CDR3 reads CSVVGSGTGEGKLFF. In nucleotides, the sequence is TGCAGCGTTGTGGGATCCGGGACAGGGGAGGGAAAACTGTTTTTT.